A single sample is the source of the 25 T cell receptor beta chains below, sequenced in a study of blood T cell repertoires in COVID-19. Assay used: immunoSEQ multiplex PCR; TCRdb lists only in-frame clones, some missing. The sample contains roughly 230,000 clones, about nine tenths of which appear only once. Material for sequencing was PBMCs or T cells enriched from blood (not recorded which). Source of these receptors: a woman younger than 45 with acute COVID-19.

This clone showed up just a few times. This chain joins TRBV18 and TRBJ2-1, with 12 bases aligning to TRBD2. The V segment lost 1 base and the J segment 6 bases; nucleotides outside the gene matches: 4. This CDR3 comprises 16 residues. CDR1 is KGHSH and CDR2 is LQKENI in the germline V gene. CDR3 DNA: TGTGCCAGCTCACCACAACCTAGCGGGGGGGCCAATGAGCAGTTCTTC. Amino acids: CASSPQPSGGANEQFF.

The chain recombines TRBV30 with TRBJ1-2, with TRBD1 matching over 7 bases. Trimming took 5 bases from V and 4 from J; bases not matched to a gene: 10. In germline, CDR1 is GTSNPN, CDR2 SVGIG (reference sequence). The CDR3 runs to 14 residues. In DNA form, the CDR3 reads TGTGCCTGGGCCCTGACAGGGACCTCCTATGGCTACACCTTC. Its protein product is CAWALTGTSYGYTF.

This clone has only a few counts. The chain uses TRBV11-2 and TRBJ2-2; 7 bases match TRBD1. CDR1 SGHAT and CDR2 FQNNGV come from the germline V gene. V dropped 5 bases and J dropped 3; count of bases not matched to a gene: 3. The CDR3 covers 14 residues. CDR3 region: CASSDREYTGELFF. CDR3 nucleotide sequence: TGTGCCAGCAGCGACAGGGAATACACCGGGGAGCTGTTTTTT.

V usage is TRBV7-3 and J usage is TRBJ2-7; D call uncertain. CDR3 length: 14 amino acids. Germline CDR1 and CDR2: SGHTA and FQGTGA. V was trimmed by 4 bases and J by 6 bases, leaving 16 bases between them. DNA for the CDR3: TGTGCCAGCAGCTCCAGTAATTCAGCGACCGAGCAGTACTTC. Amino acid sequence: CASSSSNSATEQYF.

V and J are TRBV7-2 and TRBJ2-1, with 8 bases identical to TRBD2. The CDR3 sequence is 16 residues long. Germline CDR1 and CDR2: SGHTA and FQGNSA. The V and J ends lost 7 bases and 6 bases, in that order; junction bases with no gene match: 14. The CDR3 DNA sequence: TGTGCCAGCACATCCGGGCGAGGACTAGCTGGCAATGAGCAGTTCTTC. Protein: CASTSGRGLAGNEQFF.

The chain links TRBV2 to TRBJ2-2, with 11 bases lining up with TRBD2. With V trimmed by 1 base and J by 8 bases, 3 bases remained unmatched. CDR1 and CDR2 from the germline V gene are SNHLY and FYNNEI. The CDR3 loop spans 15 amino acids. The CDR3 sequence: CASSEVSGGAGELFF. For the CDR3, the DNA is TGTGCCAGCAGTGAAGTTAGCGGGGGGGCTGGGGAGCTGTTTTTT.

This sequence joins TRBV18 and TRBJ2-1, with a possible D match to TRBD2 (5 bases). Germline CDR1 is KGHSH and CDR2 is LQKENI. The length of the CDR3 is 16 residues. V lost 3 bases, J lost 1 base, and 13 bases lay in between. CDR3 coding DNA: TGTGCCAGCTCACCGACACCCACGGGGTCCTACAATGAGCAGTTCTTC. It yields the protein CASSPTPTGSYNEQFF.

The V call is TRBV5-8, the J call TRBJ2-7; weak D call: TRBD2 (5 bases). The CDR3 has 14 amino acids. Germline V gene lookup returns CDR1 SGHTS and CDR2 YDEGEE. V was clipped by 0 bases and J by 3 bases, with 10 bases between them. The chain's CDR3 is CASSLAMGDYEQYF. Written as DNA, the CDR3 is TGTGCCAGCAGCTTGGCCATGGGAGACTACGAGCAGTACTTC.

The chain recombines TRBV25-1 with TRBJ1-2; 7 nucleotides agree with TRBD1. CDR1 and CDR2 from the germline V gene are MGHDK and SYGVNS. This CDR3 has 13 amino acids. V dropped 3 bases and J dropped 6; count of bases not matched to a gene: 4. CDR3 nucleotide sequence: TGTGCCAGCAGTGACAGGGGGATGGATGGCTACACCTTC. It specifies CASSDRGMDGYTF.

This chain links TRBV30 with TRBJ1-2; D is unresolved. Germline V CDR1 and CDR2: GTSNPN, SVGIG (reference sequence). This CDR3 has 12 residues. The V end lost 7 bases, the J end lost 5 bases, and 14 bases lay between the germline ends. The CDR3 nucleotides are TGTGCCTCGCGTCTCGGGAATTATGGCTACACCTTC. Encoded protein: CASRLGNYGYTF.

This clone was found once. The chain couples TRBV4-3 to TRBJ1-2, with D possibly matching TRBD1 (5 bases). This CDR3 spans 15 amino acids. V was shortened by 4 bases and J by 4 bases, with 16 bases between the two germline ends. Germline loops: CDR1 LGHNA, CDR2 YSLEER. The CDR3 protein is CASSPGTPGAYGYTF. In nucleotides, the CDR3 is TGCGCCAGCAGCCCCGGGACTCCTGGGGCCTATGGCTACACCTTC.

V is TRBV28 and J is TRBJ1-1; 10 bases fit TRBD1. The length of the CDR3 is 16 residues. The V gene's germline CDR1 is MDHEN and CDR2 SYDVKM. V dropped 7 bases and J dropped 6; count of bases not matched to a gene: 14. In DNA, the CDR3 is TGTGCCAGCACCATCCTCCCGGGACAGGGGAAGGCTGAAGCTTTCTTT. Its translation: CASTILPGQGKAEAFF. The full variable domain, completed using reference TRBV28 and TRBJ1-1, is DVKVTQSSRYLVKRTGEKVFLECVQDMDHENMFWYRQDPGLGLRLIYFSYDVKMKEKGDIPEGYSVSREKKERFSLILESASTNQTSMYLCASTILPGQGKAEAFFGQGTRLTVV.

This clone appeared a few times. The chain couples TRBV27 to TRBJ2-3, with D tentatively TRBD2 (5 bases). The CDR3 sequence is 19 residues long. Germline V gene sequence: CDR1 MNHEY, CDR2 SMNVEV (reference sequence). V dropped 5 bases and J dropped 0 bases, with 24 bases sitting between them. The CDR3 coding sequence is TGTGCCAGCAGTCCGTTCCTGATCGGGATCCCCAATAGCACAGATACGCAGTATTTT. Translated, it gives CASSPFLIGIPNSTDTQYF.

The rearrangement uses TRBV7-8 and TRBJ1-1, with TRBD1 as a possible D gene (5 bases). The CDR3 has 14 amino acids. Germline lookup yields CDR1 SGHVS and CDR2 FQNEAQ. V lost 4 bases, J lost 1 base, and 10 bases lay in between. CDR3 DNA: TGTGCCAGCAGCTCCGTAACAGGGAACACTGAAGCTTTCTTT. The encoded protein is CASSSVTGNTEAFF.

In the case of this clone: Germline is not matched at one junction end, which may reflect a read error. The genes are TRBV2 and TRBJ2-2; 8 bases agree with TRBD1. The CDR3 spans 14 residues. From germline, CDR1 is SNHLY and CDR2 FYNNEI. CDR3 DNA: TGTGCCAGCAGAGAGGACAGGGAAACCCGGGGAGCTGTTTTT. Translating it yields CASREDRETRGAVF.

The chain couples TRBV6-5 to TRBJ1-5; possibly TRBD1 for D (5 bases). Germline V gene lookup returns CDR1 MNHEY and CDR2 SVGAGI. V shed 5 bases and J shed 4 bases, with 12 bases lying between them. The CDR3 is 14 residues long. CDR3 in amino acids: CASSKTDTNQPQHF. The CDR3 DNA follows: TGTGCCAGCAGTAAGACAGACACTAATCAGCCCCAGCATTTT.

This clone showed up just a few times. The rearrangement uses TRBV6-5 and TRBJ1-3, with D perhaps TRBD1 (5 bases). There are 14 residues in the CDR3. Trimming removed 5 bases from V and 3 bases from J, with 11 bases in between. Germline V CDR1 and CDR2: MNHEY, SVGAGI. The CDR3 nucleotides read TGTGCCAGCAGTCTCAGGGAGGTTGGAAACACCATATATTTT. It translates to CASSLREVGNTIYF.

The chain links TRBV7-9 to TRBJ1-4; 9 positions match TRBD1. Trimming took 4 bases from V and 3 from J; bases not matched to a gene: 3. Germline CDR1 and CDR2: SEHNR and FQNEAQ (reference sequence). The CDR3 contains 15 residues. Here the CDR3 DNA reads TGTGCCAGCAGCTATGACAGGGGGTCTAATGAAAAACTGTTTTTT. Protein: CASSYDRGSNEKLFF.

This clone turned up a few times. The rearrangement joins TRBV25-1 to TRBJ2-2; D call uncertain. This CDR3 is built from 14 residues. Deletions cut 1 base from V and 4 bases from J, with 7 bases between. CDR1 is MGHDK, CDR2 SYGVNS, per germline. CDR3 residues: CASSELHRTGELFF. The CDR3 nucleotides read TGTGCCAGCAGTGAATTACACCGCACCGGGGAGCTGTTTTTT.

As concerns this clone: Other nucleotide sequences in the sample specify the same CDR3. This chain links TRBV27 with TRBJ2-7; 7 nucleotides line up with TRBD2. The germline CDR1 and CDR2 sequences are MNHEY and SMNVEV (reference sequence). The CDR3 sequence is 14 residues long. V was pared by 3 bases and J by 7 bases, with 9 bases of the junction left unmatched. The CDR3 sequence: CASSFGGGGWEQYF. CDR3 nucleotides: TGTGCCAGCAGTTTTGGCGGGGGTGGGTGGGAGCAGTACTTC.

The V call is TRBV5-1, the J call TRBJ1-3, with D tentatively TRBD1 (6 bases). V lost 0 bases and J 4 bases, leaving 11 bases between the germline ends. The CDR3 contains 15 residues. Germline CDR1 reads SGHRS; CDR2 reads YFSETQ. CDR3 sequence: CASSLALGQGNTIYF. The DNA for the CDR3 is TGCGCCAGCAGCTTGGCCTTAGGACAGGGAAACACCATATATTTT. The full variable domain, with the rest looked up from reference TRBV5-1 and TRBJ1-3, is KAGVTQTPRYLIKTRGQQVTLSCSPISGHRSVSWYQQTPGQGLQFLFEYFSETQRNKGNFPGRFSGRQFSNSRSEMNVSTLELGDSALYLCASSLALGQGNTIYFGEGSWLTVV.

The chain employs TRBV18 and TRBJ2-5, with 8 bases fitting TRBD1. The J segment lost 5 bases and the V segment lost 4 bases, leaving 6 bases of the junction unmatched. CDR3 length equals 14 residues. The V gene's germline CDR1 is KGHSH and CDR2 LQKENI. In DNA form, the CDR3 reads TGTGCCAGCTCACTCCAGGACAGGGCGGAGACCCAGTACTTC. It translates to CASSLQDRAETQYF.

V gene TRBV23-1 combines with J gene TRBJ2-5, with 9 bases matching TRBD1. TRBV23-1 is known as an ORF, though its function is uncertain. There are 15 residues in the CDR3. The V segment lost 3 bases and the J segment 3 bases; nucleotides outside the gene matches: 5. The CDR3 sequence is CASSQRRDREETQYF. The CDR3 DNA reads as TGCGCCAGCAGTCAGAGGAGGGACAGGGAAGAGACCCAGTACTTC.

The chain combines TRBV4-1 with TRBJ2-2, with D hard to call. Germline lookup yields CDR1 MGHRA and CDR2 YSYEKL. The CDR3 length is 13 residues. The ends were cut back, 0 bases at V and 7 bases at J, with 6 bases in the middle. CDR3: CASSQENRGELFF. The CDR3 nucleotides read TGCGCCAGCAGCCAAGAAAATCGCGGGGAGCTGTTTTTT.

The rearrangement uses TRBV27 and TRBJ1-2; the D gene is possibly TRBD1 (5 bases). The V gene lost 1 base and the J gene lost 2 bases, with 8 bases spanning the gap. Germline V gene lookup returns CDR1 MNHEY and CDR2 SMNVEV (reference sequence). The CDR3 totals 14 residues. Here the CDR3 DNA reads TGTGCCAGCAGTTTATGGCAGGGAAACTATGGCTACACCTTC. This gives the protein CASSLWQGNYGYTF.